These 3 T cell receptor beta chains came from one sample sequenced in a study of identical twins. TCRdb itself ran the 5' RACE reads through MiXCR, one entry per CDR3 protein. The table includes about 260,000 distinct CDR3 sequences, around 7% detected once. The same data also went into a second study, on yellow fever vaccine responses in identical twins.

What was sequenced was memory (CD45RO+) T cells sorted from blood. All receptors derive from a woman younger than 30 in good health.

This clonotype was detected a few times. V is TRBV6-2 or TRBV6-3 and J is TRBJ2-1; weak D call: TRBD1 (6 bases). Germline V gene data show CDR1 as MNHEY and CDR2 as SVGEGT. The V and J ends lost 2 bases and 8 bases respectively, with 13 bases between them. There are 14 residues in the CDR3. This chain's CDR3 is CASSYPRGSDEQFF. CDR3 sequence (DNA): TGTGCCAGCAGTTACCCCAGGGGTAGCGATGAGCAGTTCTTC.

The table lists this clonotype with a few counts. This chain links TRBV20-1 with TRBJ2-7; possible D gene TRBD2, 5 bases. V was trimmed by 6 bases and J by 4 bases, leaving 25 bases between them. The CDR3 is 16 amino acids. CDR1 is DFQATT, CDR2 SNEGSKA, per germline (reference sequence). Here the CDR3 DNA reads TGCAGTGCCCGACCCGAGGGCACGACACCGGGTTACGAGCAGTACTTC. Amino acids: CSARPEGTTPGYEQYF.

CDR3 region: CASSTDGLALPREQFF. The DNA of the CDR3 is TGCGCCAGCAGCACCGACGGACTAGCCCTTCCCCGTGAGCAGTTCTTC. This rearrangement joins TRBV5-1 to TRBJ2-1, with 8 bases matching TRBD2. The CDR3 sequence is 16 residues long. Germline assignment: CDR1 SGHRS and CDR2 YFSETQ. Losses at the gene ends were 4 bases for V and 9 bases for J; bases not matched to a gene: 15.